Listed below are T cell receptor beta chains from one sample, sequenced in a study of T-cell reconstitution after alpha-beta-depleted transplantation in children. TCRdb analysed the PCR reads with MiXCR anew, one entry per CDR3 protein. The sample carries hundreds of thousands of distinct CDR3 sequences, 12% recorded once. The specimen comprised PBMCs from the stem cell graft donor, sampled from the stem cell graft. The source of these receptors is a human donor who donated a stem cell graft to a child with acute lymphoblastic leukemia. Both conserved end residues are part of each CDR3. A D gene is named only where the DNA matches it firmly. Rows may omit the clone size; those that give it use once, few, many or a size class.

size	V	J	D	DNA	CDR3
many	TRBV11-2	TRBJ2-5	.	TGTGCCAGCAGCTTAGAGCGGGGCCCAGAGACCCAGTACTTC	CASSLERGPETQYF
many	TRBV10-3	TRBJ2-7	TRBD2	TGTGCCATCAGTGGGGGACTAGCGGGATCCTACGAGCAGTACTTC	CAISGGLAGSYEQYF
.	TRBV28	TRBJ2-4	TRBD1	TGTGCCAGCAGTTTATGGACAGGGGGCGTTGAAAACATTCAGTACTTC	CASSLWTGGVENIQYF
many	TRBV7-2	TRBJ1-3	.	TGTGCCAGCAGCCCAGGGATGGCAAACACCATATATTTT	CASSPGMANTIYF
many	TRBV6-5	TRBJ2-7	TRBD2	TGTGCCAGCGGGACTACGGGTCCCTACGAGCAGTACTTC	CASGTTGPYEQYF
many	TRBV20-1	TRBJ2-5	.	TGCAGTGCAACGCAGGGGGTCGGGGGAGAGACCCAGTACTTC	CSATQGVGGETQYF
many	TRBV29-1	TRBJ2-1	.	TGCAGCGTTGGGGACGGAGAAAATGAGCAGTTCTTC	CSVGDGENEQFF
many	TRBV5-1	TRBJ2-3	.	TGCGCCAGCAGCTATGGGGGTGCAGATACGCAGTATTTT	CASSYGGADTQYF
.	TRBV11-2	TRBJ2-3	TRBD1	TGTGCCAGCAGCTTAAGGGGGCACGGACCTAACGCAGATACGCAGTATTTT	CASSLRGHGPNADTQYF
many	TRBV5-6	TRBJ2-4	.	TGTGCCAGCAGCTTGGGGGGAGCCAAAAACATTCAGTACTTC	CASSLGGAKNIQYF
.	TRBV4-3	TRBJ2-3	TRBD2	TGCGCCAGCAGCCACGGACTAGCGGGAGGGTTCCCAGATACGCAGTATTTT	CASSHGLAGGFPDTQYF
many	TRBV20-1	TRBJ2-7	TRBD2	TGCAGTGCTAGAGATCGGCGGCGGGAGAAACCCTACGAGCAGTACTTC	CSARDRRREKPYEQYF
many	TRBV7-2	TRBJ1-6	.	TGTGCCAGCAGCTCACAGGGTTATGGACCCCTCCACTTT	CASSSQGYGPLHF
.	TRBV20-1	TRBJ2-7	TRBD1	TGCAGTGCTTTCGGGACAGAGACCTACGAGCAGTACTTC	CSAFGTETYEQYF
many	TRBV11-2	TRBJ2-1	TRBD2	TGTGCCAGCAGCCGAAGGACTAGCGGGAGGTATTCGTATCAGGGCAATGAGCAGTTCTTC	CASSRRTSGRYSYQGNEQFF
many	TRBV4-2	TRBJ1-4	.	TGTGCCAGCAGCCAAGAACAGGGTACAACTAATGAAAAACTGTTTTTT	CASSQEQGTTNEKLFF
many	TRBV4-3	TRBJ2-2	TRBD2	TGCGCCAGCAGCCAAGTTCGAGCGGGAACCACCGGGGAGCTGTTTTTT	CASSQVRAGTTGELFF
many	TRBV12-3/TRBV12-4	TRBJ2-5	.	TGTGCCAGCAGTTTAAGTGGGGCCGAAGAGACCCAGTACTTC	CASSLSGAEETQYF
many	TRBV20-1	TRBJ1-2	.	TGCAGTGCTAGTCCCTCCACCGGGACCTATGGCTACACCTTC	CSASPSTGTYGYTF
many	TRBV9	TRBJ2-3	TRBD2	TGTGCCAGCAGCGTATGGAACGGGGGGGGCACAGATACGCAGTATTTT	CASSVWNGGGTDTQYF
few	TRBV7-2	TRBJ2-5	TRBD2	TGTGCCAGCAGTTTGGGACTAGCGGGTACCCAGGGAGAGACCCAGTACTTC	CASSLGLAGTQGETQYF
many	TRBV20-1	TRBJ2-5	TRBD2	TGCAGTGCTAGAGATCTCCAGCGGGAGGGACAAGAGACCCAGTACTTC	CSARDLQREGQETQYF
many	TRBV6-5	TRBJ1-1	TRBD1	TGTGCCAGCAGTTTCTACAGGGGGGGGAGCACTGAAGCTTTCTTT	CASSFYRGGSTEAFF
many	TRBV29-1	TRBJ2-6	.	TGCAGCGTTCGGCTGGACTCTGGGGCCAACGTCCTGACTTTC	CSVRLDSGANVLTF
many	TRBV28	TRBJ2-5	TRBD2	TGTGCCAGCAGCATGTGGAAGGGAGGGGAGTACCAAGAGACCCAGTACTTC	CASSMWKGGEYQETQYF
few	TRBV30	TRBJ1-2	.	TGTGCCTGGATTAGTCACACCAACTATGGCTACACCTTC	CAWISHTNYGYTF
many	TRBV27	TRBJ2-2	.	TGTGCCAGCCGACTGGACCGGTTCACCGGGGAGCTGTTTTTT	CASRLDRFTGELFF
.	TRBV27	TRBJ1-5	.	TGTGCCAGCAGTTTAGACAGGCTGGATCAGCCCCAGCATTTT	CASSLDRLDQPQHF
many	TRBV20-1	TRBJ2-5	.	TGCAGTGCTAAGCTAGGGGGGGCACAAGAGACCCAGTACTTC	CSAKLGGAQETQYF
many	TRBV3-1	TRBJ1-2	.	TGTGCCAGCAGCCAAGGACCAGGGGCTAACTATGGCTACACCTTC	CASSQGPGANYGYTF
many	TRBV27	TRBJ2-1	TRBD1	TGTGCCAGCAGTTTATCCCGGACAGGGGTGCATGAGCAGTTCTTC	CASSLSRTGVHEQFF
many	TRBV7-8	TRBJ2-3	TRBD2	TGTGCCAGCAGCTTACCGGGACTAGCGGGGGGCACAGATACGCAGTATTTT	CASSLPGLAGGTDTQYF
many	TRBV4-2	TRBJ2-1	TRBD2	TGTGCCAGCAGCCCCCCAGAAGCGGGGCGACCGACCCACTACAATGAGCAGTTCTTC	CASSPPEAGRPTHYNEQFF
many	TRBV10-3	TRBJ2-5	.	TGTGCCATCAGTGAGACAGACAGGCAAGAGACCCAGTACTTC	CAISETDRQETQYF
many	TRBV20-1	TRBJ2-7	TRBD1	TGCAGTGCCGCGACAGGGGGAAGTTACGAGCAGTACTTC	CSAATGGSYEQYF
many	TRBV12-3/TRBV12-4	TRBJ2-5	.	TGTGCCAGCAGTTTCGGAGGGTTCCAGTACTTC	CASSFGGFQYF
many	TRBV5-1	TRBJ1-1	TRBD1	TGCGCCAGCAGCTTGGGAGGGGGCCGCACTGAAGCTTTCTTT	CASSLGGGRTEAFF
many	TRBV7-9	TRBJ1-1	.	TGTGCCAGCAGCCCACCCCGACAGGCTGAAGCTTTCTTT	CASSPPRQAEAFF
many	TRBV6-2/TRBV6-3	TRBJ1-1	.	TGTGCCAGCAGACCAACCGTGGCCGGGAACACTGAAGCTTTCTTT	CASRPTVAGNTEAFF
many	TRBV5-6	TRBJ2-7	.	TGTGCCAGCACCAAGGCGGACGTGGACGAGCAGTACTTC	CASTKADVDEQYF
many	TRBV20-1	TRBJ1-5	.	TGCAGTGCTAGACCCTCCCGTGGCCGCAGCAATCAGCCCCAGCATTTT	CSARPSRGRSNQPQHF
many	TRBV5-5	TRBJ2-1	.	TGTGCCAGCAGCTTAGCTCCACAGAATGAGCAGTTCTTC	CASSLAPQNEQFF
many	TRBV4-2	TRBJ2-2	.	TGTGCCAGCAGCCAAGGTGAAACCGGGGAGCTGTTTTTT	CASSQGETGELFF
many	TRBV19	TRBJ1-1	TRBD1	TGTGCCAGTAGTTCCCGGGACAGGGGATGGGACACTGAAGCTTTCTTT	CASSSRDRGWDTEAFF
many	TRBV12-3/TRBV12-4	TRBJ1-5	.	TGTGCCAGCAGTTTAGGACGATGGGGGGCCGAGGTTCAGCCCCAGCATTTT	CASSLGRWGAEVQPQHF
many	TRBV4-2	TRBJ1-2	.	TGTGCCAGCAGCCAGGATCAGGGCCCCTCCATTGGCTACACCTTC	CASSQDQGPSIGYTF
many	TRBV10-3	TRBJ1-1	.	TGTGCCATCAGTGAGGCGGTGAACACTGAAGCTTTCTTT	CAISEAVNTEAFF
many	TRBV7-7	TRBJ2-1	TRBD2	TGTGCTAGCAGTTCGACTAGCGGGAGCTCCTACAATGAGCAGTTCTTC	CASSSTSGSSYNEQFF
many	TRBV29-1	TRBJ2-2	.	TGCAGCGTCCCGGGTAAACCCGGGGAGCTGTTTTTT	CSVPGKPGELFF
many	TRBV5-1	TRBJ2-3	TRBD2	TGCGCCAGCAGCTTACTAGCGGGGGCGGTAGATACGCAGTATTTT	CASSLLAGAVDTQYF
many	TRBV20-1	TRBJ1-2	.	TGCAGTGCAACCCGACAGCGGGGCTACACCTTC	CSATRQRGYTF
many	TRBV7-3	TRBJ2-1	TRBD2	TGTGCCAGCAGCTCAAGGGCGACTAGCAACCACAATGAGCAGTTCTTC	CASSSRATSNHNEQFF
few	TRBV11-2	TRBJ2-1	.	TGTGCCAGCAGCTTCCACCACCTGAGACATGAGAATGAGCAGTTCTTC	CASSFHHLRHENEQFF
many	TRBV6-5	TRBJ1-5	.	TGTGCCAGCAGTTACTCGTCGGTGAATCAGCCCCAGCATTTT	CASSYSSVNQPQHF
many	TRBV5-5	TRBJ1-5	.	TGTGCCAGCAGCTCGTTCCAAACGGGCAATCAGCCCCAGCATTTT	CASSSFQTGNQPQHF
.	TRBV4-3	TRBJ2-1	.	TGCGCCAGCAGCCAGGAGTTACCGGGGTACAATGAGCAGTTCTTC	CASSQELPGYNEQFF
many	TRBV14	TRBJ2-7	.	TGTGCCAGCAGCTTTAAAAGGGGGGAGAGCTCCTACGAGCAGTACTTC	CASSFKRGESSYEQYF
many	TRBV12-3/TRBV12-4	TRBJ2-1	.	TGTGCCAGCAGTTTAGCGAATCGGGGGGCCGCGTTCTTC	CASSLANRGAAFF